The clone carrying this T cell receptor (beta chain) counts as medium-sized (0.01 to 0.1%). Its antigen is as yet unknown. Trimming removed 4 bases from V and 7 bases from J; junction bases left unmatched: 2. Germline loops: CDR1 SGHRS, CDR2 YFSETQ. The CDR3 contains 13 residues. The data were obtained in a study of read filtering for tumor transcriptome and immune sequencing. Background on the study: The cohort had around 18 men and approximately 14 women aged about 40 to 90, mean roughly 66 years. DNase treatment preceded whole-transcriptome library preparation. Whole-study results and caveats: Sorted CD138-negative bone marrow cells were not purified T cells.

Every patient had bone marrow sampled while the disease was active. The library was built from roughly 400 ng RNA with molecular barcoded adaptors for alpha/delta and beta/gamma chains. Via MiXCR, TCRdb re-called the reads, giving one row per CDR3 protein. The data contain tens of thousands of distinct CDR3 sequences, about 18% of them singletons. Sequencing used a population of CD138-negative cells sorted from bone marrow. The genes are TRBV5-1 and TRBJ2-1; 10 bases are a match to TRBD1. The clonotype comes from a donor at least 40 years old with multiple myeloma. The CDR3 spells CASSTDRGNEQFF. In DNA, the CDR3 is TGCGCCAGCAGCACGGACAGGGGGAATGAGCAGTTCTTC.